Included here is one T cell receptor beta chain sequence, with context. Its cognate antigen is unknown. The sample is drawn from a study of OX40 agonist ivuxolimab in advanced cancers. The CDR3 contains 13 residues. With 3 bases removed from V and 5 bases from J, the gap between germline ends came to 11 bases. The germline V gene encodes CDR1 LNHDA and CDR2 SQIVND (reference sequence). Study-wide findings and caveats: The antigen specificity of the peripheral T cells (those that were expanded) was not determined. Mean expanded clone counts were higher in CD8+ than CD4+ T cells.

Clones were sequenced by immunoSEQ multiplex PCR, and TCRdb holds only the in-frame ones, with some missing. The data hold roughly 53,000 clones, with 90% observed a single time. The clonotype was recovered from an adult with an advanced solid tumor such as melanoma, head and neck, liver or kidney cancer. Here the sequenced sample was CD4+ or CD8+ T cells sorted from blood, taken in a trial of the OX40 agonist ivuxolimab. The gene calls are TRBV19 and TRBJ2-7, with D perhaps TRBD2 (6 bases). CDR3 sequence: CASSMEGRHEQYF. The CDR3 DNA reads TGTGCCAGTAGTATGGAGGGGCGGCACGAGCAGTACTTC. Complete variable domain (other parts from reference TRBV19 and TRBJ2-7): DGGITQSPKYLFRKEGQNVTLSCEQNLNHDAMYWYRQDPGQGLRLIYYSQIVNDFQKGDIAEGYSVSREKKESFPLTVTSAQKNPTAFYLCASSMEGRHEQYFGPGTRLTVT.